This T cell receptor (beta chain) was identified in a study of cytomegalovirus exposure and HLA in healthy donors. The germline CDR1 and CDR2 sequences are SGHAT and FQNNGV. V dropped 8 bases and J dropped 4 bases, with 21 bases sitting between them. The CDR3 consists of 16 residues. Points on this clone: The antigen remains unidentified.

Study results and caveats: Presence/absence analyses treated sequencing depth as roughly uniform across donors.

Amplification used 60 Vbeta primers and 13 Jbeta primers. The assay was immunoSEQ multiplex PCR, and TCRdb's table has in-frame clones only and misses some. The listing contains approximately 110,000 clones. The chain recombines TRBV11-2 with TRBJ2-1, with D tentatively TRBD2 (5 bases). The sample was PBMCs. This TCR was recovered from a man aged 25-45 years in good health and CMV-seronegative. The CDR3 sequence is CASLLGGLSPYNEQFF. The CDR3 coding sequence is TGTGCCAGCCTCTTAGGAGGTCTAAGCCCTTACAATGAGCAGTTCTTC.